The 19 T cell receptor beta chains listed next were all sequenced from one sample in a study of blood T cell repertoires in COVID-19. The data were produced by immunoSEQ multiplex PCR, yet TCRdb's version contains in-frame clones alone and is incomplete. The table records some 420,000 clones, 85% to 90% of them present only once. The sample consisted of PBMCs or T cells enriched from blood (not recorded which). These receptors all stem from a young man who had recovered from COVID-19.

CDR3 protein: CATSESMSLAGGPNTGELFF. The CDR3 bases are TGTGCCACCAGCGAGAGCATGAGCCTAGCGGGAGGGCCGAACACCGGGGAGCTGTTTTTT. The chain has TRBV24-1 and TRBJ2-2, with TRBD2 matching 12 bases. CDR1 is KGHDR and CDR2 is SFDVKD in the germline V gene. The CDR3 length is 20 residues. V shed 7 bases, J shed 0 bases, and the junction held 14 bases outside the gene matches.

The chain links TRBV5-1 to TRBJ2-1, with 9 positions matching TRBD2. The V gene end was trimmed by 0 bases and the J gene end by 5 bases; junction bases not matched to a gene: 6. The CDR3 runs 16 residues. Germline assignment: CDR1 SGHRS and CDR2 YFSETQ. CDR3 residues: CASSLAPSGKNNEQFF. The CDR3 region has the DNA TGCGCCAGCAGCTTGGCACCTAGCGGGAAGAACAATGAGCAGTTCTTC.

CDR3 DNA sequence: TGTGCCAGCAGTTCAGCGGGAGGGCCGGTCCGGGAGCTGTTTTTT. It yields the protein CASSSAGGPVRELFF. The chain has TRBV28 and TRBJ2-2, with TRBD2 matching 10 bases. Losses at the gene ends were 4 bases for V and 9 bases for J; bases not matched to a gene: 8. Germline V gene sequence: CDR1 MDHEN, CDR2 SYDVKM. The CDR3 has 15 amino acids.

The CDR3 DNA is TGCGCCAGCAGCTTGGCCGTTGTCGGAGATAATGAAAAACTGTTTTTT. Translated: CASSLAVVGDNEKLFF. This sequence joins TRBV5-1 and TRBJ1-4; D gene uncertain. V was cut by 0 bases and J by 4 bases, with 13 bases left in between. The germline gives CDR1 SGHRS, CDR2 YFSETQ. The CDR3 loop spans 16 amino acids. The variable domain in full, completed from reference TRBV5-1 and TRBJ1-4, reads KAGVTQTPRYLIKTRGQQVTLSCSPISGHRSVSWYQQTPGQGLQFLFEYFSETQRNKGNFPGRFSGRQFSNSRSEMNVSTLELGDSALYLCASSLAVVGDNEKLFFGSGTQLSVL.

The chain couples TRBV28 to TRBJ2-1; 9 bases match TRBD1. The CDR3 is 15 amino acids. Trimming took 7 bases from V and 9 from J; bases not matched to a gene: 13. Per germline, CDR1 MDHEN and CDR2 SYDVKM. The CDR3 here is CASNVPGQGGFEQFF. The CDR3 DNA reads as TGTGCCAGCAACGTTCCGGGACAGGGTGGATTTGAGCAGTTCTTC.

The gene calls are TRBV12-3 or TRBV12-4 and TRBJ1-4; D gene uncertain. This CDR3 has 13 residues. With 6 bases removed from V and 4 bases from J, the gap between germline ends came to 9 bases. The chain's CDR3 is CASSLQINEKLFF. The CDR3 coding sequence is TGTGCCAGCAGCCTCCAGATTAATGAAAAACTGTTTTTT.

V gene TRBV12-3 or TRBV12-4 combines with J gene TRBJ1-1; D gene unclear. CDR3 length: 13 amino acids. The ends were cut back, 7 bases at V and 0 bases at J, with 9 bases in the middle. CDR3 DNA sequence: TGTGCCAGCAAGGCAGCGATGAACACTGAAGCTTTCTTT. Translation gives CASKAAMNTEAFF.

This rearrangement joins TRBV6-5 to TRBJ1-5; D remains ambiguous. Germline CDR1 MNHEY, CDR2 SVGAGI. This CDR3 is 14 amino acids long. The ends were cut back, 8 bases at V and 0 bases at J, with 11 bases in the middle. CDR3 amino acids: CASSWGDSNQPQHF. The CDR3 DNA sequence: TGTGCCAGCTCTTGGGGAGATAGCAATCAGCCCCAGCATTTT.

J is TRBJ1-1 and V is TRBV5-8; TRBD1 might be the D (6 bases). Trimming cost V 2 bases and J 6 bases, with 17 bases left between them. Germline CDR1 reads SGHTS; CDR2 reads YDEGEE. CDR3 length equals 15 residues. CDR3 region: CASSFLTVGAPEAFF. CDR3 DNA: TGTGCCAGCAGCTTCCTGACAGTGGGGGCCCCTGAAGCTTTCTTT. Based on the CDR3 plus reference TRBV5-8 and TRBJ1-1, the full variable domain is EAGVTQSPTHLIKTRGQQATLRCSPISGHTSVYWYQQALGLGLQFLLWYDEGEERNRGNFPPRFSGRQFPNYSSELNVNALELEDSALYLCASSFLTVGAPEAFFGQGTRLTVV.

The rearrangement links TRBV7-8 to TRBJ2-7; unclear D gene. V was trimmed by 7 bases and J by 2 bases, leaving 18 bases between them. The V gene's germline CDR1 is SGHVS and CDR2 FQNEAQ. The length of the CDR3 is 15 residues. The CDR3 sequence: CASNRDGRNPYEQYF. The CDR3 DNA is TGTGCCAGCAACAGAGACGGTCGGAACCCCTACGAGCAGTACTTC.

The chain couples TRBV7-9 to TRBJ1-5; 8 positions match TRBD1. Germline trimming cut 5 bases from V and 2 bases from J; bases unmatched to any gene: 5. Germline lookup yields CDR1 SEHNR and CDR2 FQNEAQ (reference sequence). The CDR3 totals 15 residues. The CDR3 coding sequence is TGTGCCAGCAGCGAAGGACAGGGAGGCAATCAGCCCCAGCATTTT. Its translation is CASSEGQGGNQPQHF.

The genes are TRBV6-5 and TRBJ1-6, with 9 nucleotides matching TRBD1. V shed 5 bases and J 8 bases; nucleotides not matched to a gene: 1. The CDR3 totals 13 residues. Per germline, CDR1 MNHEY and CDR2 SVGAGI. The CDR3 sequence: CASSRTGDSPLHF. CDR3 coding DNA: TGTGCCAGCAGTCGGACAGGGGATTCACCCCTCCACTTT.

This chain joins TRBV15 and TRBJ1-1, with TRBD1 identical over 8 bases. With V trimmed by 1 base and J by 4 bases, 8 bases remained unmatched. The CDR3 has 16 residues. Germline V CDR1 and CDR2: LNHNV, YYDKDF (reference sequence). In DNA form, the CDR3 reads TGTGCCACCAGCAGAGGCTTGGACAGGGCGAGCACTGAAGCTTTCTTT. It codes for CATSRGLDRASTEAFF.

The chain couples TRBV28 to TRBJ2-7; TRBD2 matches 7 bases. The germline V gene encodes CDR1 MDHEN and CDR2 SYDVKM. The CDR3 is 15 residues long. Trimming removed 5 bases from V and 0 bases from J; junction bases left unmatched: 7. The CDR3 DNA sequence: TGTGCCAGCAGTCCCGAGGGACTATCCTCCTACGAGCAGTACTTC. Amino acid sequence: CASSPEGLSSYEQYF.

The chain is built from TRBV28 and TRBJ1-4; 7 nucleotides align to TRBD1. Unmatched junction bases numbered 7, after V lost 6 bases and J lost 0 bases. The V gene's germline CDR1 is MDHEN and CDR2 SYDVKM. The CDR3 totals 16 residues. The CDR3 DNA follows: TGTGCCAGCAGCCTGCTAGGACAGGCAACTAATGAAAAACTGTTTTTT. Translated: CASSLLGQATNEKLFF.

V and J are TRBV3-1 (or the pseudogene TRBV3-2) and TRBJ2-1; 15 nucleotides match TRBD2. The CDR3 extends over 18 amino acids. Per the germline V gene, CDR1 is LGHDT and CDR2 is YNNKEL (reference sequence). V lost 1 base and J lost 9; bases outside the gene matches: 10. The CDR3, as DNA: TGTGCCAGCAGCCAAGTAGTAGGACTAGCGGGAGGGCCCGGTGAGCAGTTCTTC. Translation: CASSQVVGLAGGPGEQFF.

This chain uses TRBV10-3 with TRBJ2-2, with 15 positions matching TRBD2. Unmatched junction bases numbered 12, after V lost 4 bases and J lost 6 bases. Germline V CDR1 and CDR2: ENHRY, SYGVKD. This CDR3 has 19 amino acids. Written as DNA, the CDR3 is TGTGCCATCAGTGGGACTAGCGGGAGGGCCATGTCGGCGGCCGGGGAGCTGTTTTTT. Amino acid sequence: CAISGTSGRAMSAAGELFF.

The CDR3 reads CASGLDFTEAFF. CDR3 DNA sequence: TGTGCTAGTGGTTTAGACTTCACTGAAGCTTTCTTT. The gene calls are TRBV12-5 and TRBJ1-1, with no clear D. The CDR3 runs to 12 residues. The germline V gene encodes CDR1 LGHNT and CDR2 FRNRAP. The ends were cut back, 3 bases at V and 4 bases at J, with 6 bases in the middle. Based on the CDR3 plus reference TRBV12-5 and TRBJ1-1, the full variable domain is DARVTQTPRHKVTEMGQEVTMRCQPILGHNTVFWYRQTMMQGLELLAYFRNRAPLDDSGMPKDRFSAEMPDATLATLKIQPSEPRDSAVYFCASGLDFTEAFFGQGTRLTVV.

Here the CDR3 reads CATSGGVPETQYF. CDR3 coding DNA: TGTGCCACCAGCGGGGGGGTCCCAGAGACCCAGTACTTC. The rearrangement links TRBV24-1 to TRBJ2-5, with 8 bases lining up with TRBD2. Per the germline V gene, CDR1 is KGHDR and CDR2 is SFDVKD. Germline trimming cut 7 bases from V and 4 bases from J; bases unmatched to any gene: 4. CDR3 length: 13 residues.